This section outlines one T cell receptor (beta chain) sequence together with its context. Its antigen is still unknown. Assay used: immunoSEQ multiplex PCR; TCRdb lists only in-frame clones, some missing. Among about 88,000 clones listed, about four fifths were seen once. The data were obtained in a study of a mutant IDH1 vaccine in newly diagnosed glioma. Overall study context: The therapy given earlier, which was standard therapy, consisted of radiotherapy, temozolomide, or both, and most of the patients received both. Whole-study findings and limits: Pseudoprogression seemingly bore no relation to changes in top peripheral T cell clonotypes. Detectable vaccine-induced immune responses arose in approximately 93% of patients.

Time point in this sample: baseline, week 1 (first vaccination visit). Treatment meaning: pre-vaccination baseline after standard-of-care therapy. The sequencing used PBMCs, collected from a glioma patient treated with radiotherapy, temozolomide or both. The sequence derives from a man aged 40-50 years with glioma. Some clones in this sample may be carry-over from other donors' samples.

CDR3 sequence (DNA): TGTGCCAGCGTCAGGAGAGCCAACTATGGCTACACCTTC. As protein: CASVRRANYGYTF. This sequence joins TRBV5-6 and TRBJ1-2, with no clear D. CDR1 is SGHDT, CDR2 YYEEEE, per germline. This CDR3 contains 13 residues. V shed 7 bases and J shed 2 bases, with 12 bases lying between them.